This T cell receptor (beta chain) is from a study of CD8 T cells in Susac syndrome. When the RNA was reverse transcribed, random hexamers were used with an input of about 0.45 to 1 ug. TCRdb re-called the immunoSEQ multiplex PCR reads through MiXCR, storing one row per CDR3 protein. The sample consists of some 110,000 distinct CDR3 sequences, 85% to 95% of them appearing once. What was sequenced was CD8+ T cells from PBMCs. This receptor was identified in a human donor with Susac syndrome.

CDR3 residues: CASSQEGQDLYEQYF. The CDR3 nucleotides are TGCGCCAGCAGCCAAGAGGGGCAGGACCTCTACGAGCAGTACTTC. The chain has TRBV4-1 and TRBJ2-7; a possible D gene is TRBD1 (5 bases). Trimming cost V 0 bases and J 3 bases, with 12 bases left between them. This CDR3 has 15 amino acids. The V gene's germline CDR1 is MGHRA and CDR2 YSYEKL.